This record concerns one TCR beta chain sequence. Antigen: not known. The CDR3 is 16 residues long. With 4 bases removed from V and 2 bases from J, the gap between germline ends came to 15 bases. This sample is drawn from a study of identical twins. Unique molecular identifiers were present on the cDNA, and a universal primer site came from template switching. TCRdb re-called the 5' RACE reads with MiXCR, one entry per CDR3 protein. The table lists 550,000 to 800,000 distinct CDR3 sequences, 7.1% of them singletons, with around 1.6% in the top ten. Study-level findings and limits: Analyses based on zero insertions could be partly confounded by invariant MAIT and iNKT cells. Alpha sequences out of frame and shared by twins had excess low generation probability.

The sample was also linked to a second study, of yellow fever vaccine responses in identical twins. In that study: Among the twins, the vaccine T cell response reportedly seemed partly convergent and partly personalized.

Sequencing was done on a sample of PBMCs. The rearrangement joins TRBV12-3 or TRBV12-4 to TRBJ1-3; TRBD1 might be the D (5 bases). The sequence derives from a young woman in good health. The CDR3 is CASSYGHPSTGNTIYF. The CDR3 region has the DNA TGTGCCAGCAGTTACGGACACCCCTCAACTGGAAACACCATATATTTT.